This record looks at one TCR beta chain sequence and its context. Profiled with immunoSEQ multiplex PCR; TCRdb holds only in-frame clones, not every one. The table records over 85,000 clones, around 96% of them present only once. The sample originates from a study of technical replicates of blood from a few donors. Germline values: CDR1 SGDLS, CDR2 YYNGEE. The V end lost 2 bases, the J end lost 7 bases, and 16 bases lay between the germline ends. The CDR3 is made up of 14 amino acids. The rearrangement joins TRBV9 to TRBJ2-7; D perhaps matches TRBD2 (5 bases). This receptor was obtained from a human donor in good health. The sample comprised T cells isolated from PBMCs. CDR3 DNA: TGTGCCAGCAGCGTTAGTTGGGAGTATAGGGAGCAGTACTTC. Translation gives CASSVSWEYREQYF.